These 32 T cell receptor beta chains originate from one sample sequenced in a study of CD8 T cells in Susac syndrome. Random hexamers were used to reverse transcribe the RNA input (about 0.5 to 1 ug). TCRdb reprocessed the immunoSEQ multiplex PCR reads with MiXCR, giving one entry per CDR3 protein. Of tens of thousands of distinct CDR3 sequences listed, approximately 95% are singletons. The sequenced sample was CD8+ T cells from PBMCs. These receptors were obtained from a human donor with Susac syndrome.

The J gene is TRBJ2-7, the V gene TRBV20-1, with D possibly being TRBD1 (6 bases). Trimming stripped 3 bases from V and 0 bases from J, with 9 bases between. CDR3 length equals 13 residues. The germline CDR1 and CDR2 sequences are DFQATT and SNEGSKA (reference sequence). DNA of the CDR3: TGCAGTGCTAGGTCAGGGGACTCCTACGAGCAGTACTTC. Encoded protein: CSARSGDSYEQYF.

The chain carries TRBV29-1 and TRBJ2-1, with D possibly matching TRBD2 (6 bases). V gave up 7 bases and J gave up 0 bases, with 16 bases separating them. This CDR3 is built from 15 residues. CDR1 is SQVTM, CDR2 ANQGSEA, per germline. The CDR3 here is CSAHGGAGSYNEQFF. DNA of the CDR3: TGCAGCGCCCACGGGGGAGCGGGCTCCTACAATGAGCAGTTCTTC.

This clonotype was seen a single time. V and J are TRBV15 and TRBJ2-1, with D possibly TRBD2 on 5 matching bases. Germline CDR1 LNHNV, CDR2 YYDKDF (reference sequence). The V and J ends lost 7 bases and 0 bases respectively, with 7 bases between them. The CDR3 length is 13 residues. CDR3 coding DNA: TGTGCCACCACCGGGAACTCCTACAATGAGCAGTTCTTC. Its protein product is CATTGNSYNEQFF.

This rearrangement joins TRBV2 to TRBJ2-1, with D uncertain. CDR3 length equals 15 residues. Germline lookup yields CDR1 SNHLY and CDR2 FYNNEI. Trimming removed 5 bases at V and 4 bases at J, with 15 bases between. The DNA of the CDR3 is TGTGCCAGCAGTATAGACCCGGTGGAGTACAATGAGCAGTTCTTC. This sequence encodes CASSIDPVEYNEQFF.

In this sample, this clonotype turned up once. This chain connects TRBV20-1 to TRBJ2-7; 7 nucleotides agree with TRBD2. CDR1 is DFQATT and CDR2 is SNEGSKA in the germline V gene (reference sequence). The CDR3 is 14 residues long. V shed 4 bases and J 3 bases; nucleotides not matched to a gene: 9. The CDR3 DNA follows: TGCAGTGCTAAAGACTGGCTAGCGGACTACGAGCAGTACTTC. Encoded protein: CSAKDWLADYEQYF.

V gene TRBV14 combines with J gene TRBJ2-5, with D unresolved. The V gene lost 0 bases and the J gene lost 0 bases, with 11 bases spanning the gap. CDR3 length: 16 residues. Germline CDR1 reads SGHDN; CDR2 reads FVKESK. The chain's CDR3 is CASSQDGLGHQETQYF. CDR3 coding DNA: TGTGCCAGCAGCCAAGATGGGTTAGGACACCAAGAGACCCAGTACTTC.

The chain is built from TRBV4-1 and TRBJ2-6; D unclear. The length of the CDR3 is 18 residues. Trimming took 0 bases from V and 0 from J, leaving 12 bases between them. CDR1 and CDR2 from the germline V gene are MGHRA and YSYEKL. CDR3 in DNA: TGCGCCAGCAGCCAAGATCGGCTCATGCCCTCTGGGGCCAACGTCCTGACTTTC. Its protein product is CASSQDRLMPSGANVLTF.

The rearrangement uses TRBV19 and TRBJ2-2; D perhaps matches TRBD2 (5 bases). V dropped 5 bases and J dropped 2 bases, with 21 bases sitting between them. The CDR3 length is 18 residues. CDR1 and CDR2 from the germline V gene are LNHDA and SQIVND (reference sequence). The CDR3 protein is CASSPGIRLAFNTGELFF. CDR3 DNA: TGTGCCAGTAGTCCGGGGATACGGCTAGCATTCAACACCGGGGAGCTGTTTTTT.

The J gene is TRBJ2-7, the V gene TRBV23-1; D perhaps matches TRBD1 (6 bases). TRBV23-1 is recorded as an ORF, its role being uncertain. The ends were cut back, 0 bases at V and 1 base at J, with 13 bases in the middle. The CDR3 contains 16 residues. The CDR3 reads CASSQSARGASYEQYF. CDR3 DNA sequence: TGCGCCAGCAGTCAATCTGCCAGGGGTGCTTCCTACGAGCAGTACTTC.

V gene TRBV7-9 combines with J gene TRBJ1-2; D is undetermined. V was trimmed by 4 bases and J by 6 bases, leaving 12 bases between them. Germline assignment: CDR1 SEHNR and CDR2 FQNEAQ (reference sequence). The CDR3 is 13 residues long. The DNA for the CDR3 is TGTGCCAGCAGCTCCCTGTTTGGGAATGGCTACACCTTC. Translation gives CASSSLFGNGYTF.

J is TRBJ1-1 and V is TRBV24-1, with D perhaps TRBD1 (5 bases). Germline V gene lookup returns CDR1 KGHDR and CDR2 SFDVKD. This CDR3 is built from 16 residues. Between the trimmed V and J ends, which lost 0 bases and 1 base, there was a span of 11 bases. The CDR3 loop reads CATSDLGRAWNTEAFF. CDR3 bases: TGTGCCACCAGTGATTTGGGCAGGGCTTGGAACACTGAAGCTTTCTTT.

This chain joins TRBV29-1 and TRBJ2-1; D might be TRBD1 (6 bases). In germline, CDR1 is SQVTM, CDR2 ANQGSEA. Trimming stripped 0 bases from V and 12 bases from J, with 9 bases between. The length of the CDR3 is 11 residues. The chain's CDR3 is CSVEDGQPQFF. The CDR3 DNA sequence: TGCAGCGTTGAAGATGGACAGCCGCAGTTCTTC.

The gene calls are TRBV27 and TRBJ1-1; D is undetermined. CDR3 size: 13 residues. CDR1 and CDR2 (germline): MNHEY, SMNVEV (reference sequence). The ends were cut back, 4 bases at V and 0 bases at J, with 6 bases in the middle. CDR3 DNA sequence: TGTGCCAGCAGTTCCTGGATGAACACTGAAGCTTTCTTT. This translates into CASSSWMNTEAFF.

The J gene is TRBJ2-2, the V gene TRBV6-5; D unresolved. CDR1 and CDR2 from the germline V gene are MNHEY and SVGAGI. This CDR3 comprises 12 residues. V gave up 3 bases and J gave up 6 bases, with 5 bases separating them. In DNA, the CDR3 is TGTGCCAGCAGTTATCCCGCCGGGGAGCTGTTTTTT. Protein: CASSYPAGELFF.

CDR3 coding DNA: TGTGCCAGCTCACCCGACAGGCCTGGAGGGGTGAAGGGCTACACCTTC. It specifies CASSPDRPGGVKGYTF. V and J are TRBV18 and TRBJ1-2, with TRBD1 as a possible D gene (6 bases). V gave up 3 bases and J gave up 8 bases, with 22 bases separating them. CDR1 and CDR2 (germline): KGHSH, LQKENI. This CDR3 has 16 amino acids.

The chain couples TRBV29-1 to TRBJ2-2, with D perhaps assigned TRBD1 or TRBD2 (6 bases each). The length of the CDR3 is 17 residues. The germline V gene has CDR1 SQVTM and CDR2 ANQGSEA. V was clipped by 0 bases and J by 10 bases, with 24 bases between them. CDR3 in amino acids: CSVEDQRGVDGGEELFF. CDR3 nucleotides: TGCAGCGTTGAAGATCAACGGGGCGTGGACGGGGGCGAGGAGCTGTTTTTT.

The CDR3 is CASSQAPGQLYGYTF. In DNA, the CDR3 is TGCGCCAGCAGCCAAGCCCCGGGACAGCTCTATGGCTACACCTTC. This chain links TRBV4-1 with TRBJ1-2; 7 nucleotides agree with TRBD1. CDR1 is MGHRA and CDR2 is YSYEKL in the germline V gene. Trimming cost V 1 base and J 4 bases; bases outside gene matches: 6. This CDR3 has 15 residues.

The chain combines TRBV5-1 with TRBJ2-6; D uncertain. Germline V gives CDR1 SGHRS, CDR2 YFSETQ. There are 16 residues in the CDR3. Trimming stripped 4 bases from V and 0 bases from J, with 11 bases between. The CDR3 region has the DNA TGCGCCAGCAGCCCCCCACCGAGCTCTGGGGCCAACGTCCTGACTTTC. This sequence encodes CASSPPPSSGANVLTF.

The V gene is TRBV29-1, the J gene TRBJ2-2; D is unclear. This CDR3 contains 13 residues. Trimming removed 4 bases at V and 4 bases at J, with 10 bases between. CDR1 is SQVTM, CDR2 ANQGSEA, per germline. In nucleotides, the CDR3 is TGCAGCGTTGTTGGGGTAGGCACCGGGGAGCTGTTTTTT. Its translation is CSVVGVGTGELFF.

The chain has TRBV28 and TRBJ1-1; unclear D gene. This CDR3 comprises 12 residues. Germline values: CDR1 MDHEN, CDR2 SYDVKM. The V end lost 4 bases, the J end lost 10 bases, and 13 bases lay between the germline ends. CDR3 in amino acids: CASSSGSGGAFF. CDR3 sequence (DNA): TGTGCCAGCAGTTCCGGCTCGGGAGGAGCTTTCTTT.

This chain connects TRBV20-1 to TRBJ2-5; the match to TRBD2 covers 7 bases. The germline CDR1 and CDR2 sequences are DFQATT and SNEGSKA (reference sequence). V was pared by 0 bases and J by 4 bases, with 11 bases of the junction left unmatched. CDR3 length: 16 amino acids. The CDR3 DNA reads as TGCAGTGCTAGAGACCCTGCGGGAGCGAATTCAGAGACCCAGTACTTC. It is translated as CSARDPAGANSETQYF.

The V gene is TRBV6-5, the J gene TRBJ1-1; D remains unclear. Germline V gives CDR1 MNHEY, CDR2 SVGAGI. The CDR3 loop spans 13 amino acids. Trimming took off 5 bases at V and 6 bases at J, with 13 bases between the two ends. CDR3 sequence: CASSITPSAEAFF. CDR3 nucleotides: TGTGCCAGCAGTATTACCCCCTCTGCTGAAGCTTTCTTT.

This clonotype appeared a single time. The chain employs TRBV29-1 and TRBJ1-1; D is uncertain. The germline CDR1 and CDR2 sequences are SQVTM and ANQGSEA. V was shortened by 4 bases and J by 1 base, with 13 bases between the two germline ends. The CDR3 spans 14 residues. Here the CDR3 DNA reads TGCAGCGTTGCAGTTCAGTCTTCGAACACTGAAGCTTTCTTT. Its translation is CSVAVQSSNTEAFF.

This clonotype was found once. The CDR3 is CSAPGTGDYSNQPQHF. The CDR3 DNA follows: TGCAGTGCTCCCGGGACAGGAGATTATAGCAATCAGCCCCAGCATTTT. The chain uses TRBV20-1 and TRBJ1-5; 8 nucleotides match TRBD1. The trim removed 5 bases at V and 0 bases at J, leaving 9 bases unmatched. The CDR3 runs 16 residues. CDR1 is DFQATT, CDR2 SNEGSKA, per germline (reference sequence).

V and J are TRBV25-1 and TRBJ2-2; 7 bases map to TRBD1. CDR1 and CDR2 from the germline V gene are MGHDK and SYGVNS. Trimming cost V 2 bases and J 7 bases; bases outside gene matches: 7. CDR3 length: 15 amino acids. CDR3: CASSEKGAWVGELFF. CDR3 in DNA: TGTGCCAGCAGTGAAAAGGGGGCCTGGGTCGGGGAGCTGTTTTTT.

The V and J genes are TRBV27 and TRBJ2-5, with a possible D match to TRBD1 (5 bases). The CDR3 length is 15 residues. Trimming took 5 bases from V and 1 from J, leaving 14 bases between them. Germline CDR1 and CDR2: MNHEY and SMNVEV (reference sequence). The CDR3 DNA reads TGTGCCAGCAGTGCCTCGTGGGGCTCCCAAGAGACCCAGTACTTC. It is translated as CASSASWGSQETQYF.

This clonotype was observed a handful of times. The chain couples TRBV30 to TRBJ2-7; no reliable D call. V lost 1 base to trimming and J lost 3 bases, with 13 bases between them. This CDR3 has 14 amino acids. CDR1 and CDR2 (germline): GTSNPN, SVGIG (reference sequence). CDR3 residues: CAWSAHSTDYEQYF. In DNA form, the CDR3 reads TGTGCCTGGAGTGCCCACTCAACCGACTACGAGCAGTACTTC.

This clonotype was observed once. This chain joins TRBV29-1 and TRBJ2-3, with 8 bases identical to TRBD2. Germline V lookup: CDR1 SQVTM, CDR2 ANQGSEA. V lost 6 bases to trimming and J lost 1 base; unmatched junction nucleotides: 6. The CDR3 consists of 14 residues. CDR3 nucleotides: TGCAGCGTGACGGGACTAGTCGGCACAGATACGCAGTATTTT. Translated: CSVTGLVGTDTQYF.

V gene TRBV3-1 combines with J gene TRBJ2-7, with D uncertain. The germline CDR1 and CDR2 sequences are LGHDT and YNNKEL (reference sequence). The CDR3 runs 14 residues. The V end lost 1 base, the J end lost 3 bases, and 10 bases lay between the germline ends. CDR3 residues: CASSQGPTYYEQYF. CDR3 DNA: TGTGCCAGCAGCCAAGGACCAACATACTACGAGCAGTACTTC.

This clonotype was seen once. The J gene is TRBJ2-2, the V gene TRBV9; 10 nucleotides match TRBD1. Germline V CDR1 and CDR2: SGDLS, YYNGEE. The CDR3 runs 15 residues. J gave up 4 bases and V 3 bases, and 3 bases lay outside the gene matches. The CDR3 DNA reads TGTGCCAGCAGCGCGGGACAGGGGTTCACCGGGGAGCTGTTTTTT. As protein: CASSAGQGFTGELFF.

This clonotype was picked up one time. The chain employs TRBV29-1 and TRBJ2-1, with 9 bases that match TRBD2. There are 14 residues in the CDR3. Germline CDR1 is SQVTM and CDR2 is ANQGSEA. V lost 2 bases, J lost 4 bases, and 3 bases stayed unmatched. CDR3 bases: TGCAGCGTTGAACAGCTAGCGGGGTACAATGAGCAGTTCTTC. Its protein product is CSVEQLAGYNEQFF.

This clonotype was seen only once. This chain's CDR3 is CASSVGPGTEAFF. In nucleotides, the CDR3 is TGTGCCAGCAGCGTAGGTCCGGGTACTGAAGCTTTCTTT. The V call is TRBV9, the J call TRBJ1-1; D gene ambiguous. The CDR3 has 13 amino acids. Germline CDR1 reads SGDLS; CDR2 reads YYNGEE. Trimming cost V 0 bases and J 5 bases, with 8 bases left between them.